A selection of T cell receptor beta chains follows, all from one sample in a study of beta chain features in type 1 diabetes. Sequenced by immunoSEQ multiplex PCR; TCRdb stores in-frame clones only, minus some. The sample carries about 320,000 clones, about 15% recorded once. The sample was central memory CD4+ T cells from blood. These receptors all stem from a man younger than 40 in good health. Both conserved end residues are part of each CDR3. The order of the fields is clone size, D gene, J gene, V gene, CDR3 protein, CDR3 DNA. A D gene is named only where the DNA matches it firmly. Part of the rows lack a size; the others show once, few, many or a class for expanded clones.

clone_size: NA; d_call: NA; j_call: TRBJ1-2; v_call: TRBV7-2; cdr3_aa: CASRPIGGKYGYTF; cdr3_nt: TGTGCCAGCAGACCAATCGGGGGCAAATATGGCTACACCTTC
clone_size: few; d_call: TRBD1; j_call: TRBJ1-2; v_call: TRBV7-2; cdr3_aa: CASSPRTGGYGYTF; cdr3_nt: TGTGCCAGCAGCCCTCGGACAGGGGGCTATGGCTACACCTTC
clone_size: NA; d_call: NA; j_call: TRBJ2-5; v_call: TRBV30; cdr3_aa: CAWGGVRETQYF; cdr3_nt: TGTGCCTGGGGGGGCGTCCGAGAGACCCAGTACTTC
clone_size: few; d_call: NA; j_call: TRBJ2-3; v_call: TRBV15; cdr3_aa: CATSGGGYTDTQYF; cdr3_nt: TGTGCCACCAGCGGGGGTGGATACACAGATACGCAGTATTTT
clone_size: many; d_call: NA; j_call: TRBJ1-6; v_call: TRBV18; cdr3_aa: CASSLRDSNSPLHF; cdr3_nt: TGTGCCAGCTCACTTCGGGACTCAAATTCACCCCTCCACTTT
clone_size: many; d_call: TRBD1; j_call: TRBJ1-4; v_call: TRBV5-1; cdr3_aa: CASSLDRGFEKLFF; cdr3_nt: TGCGCCAGCAGCTTAGACAGGGGATTTGAAAAACTGTTTTTT
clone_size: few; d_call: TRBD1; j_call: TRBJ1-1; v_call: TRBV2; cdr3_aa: CASSPLEDRAVAFF; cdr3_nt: TGTGCCAGCAGTCCTTTAGAGGACAGGGCGGTGGCTTTCTTT
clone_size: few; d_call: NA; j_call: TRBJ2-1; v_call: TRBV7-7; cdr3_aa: CASSPLSSNEQFF; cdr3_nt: TGTGCCAGCAGCCCCCTTTCCTCCAATGAGCAGTTCTTC
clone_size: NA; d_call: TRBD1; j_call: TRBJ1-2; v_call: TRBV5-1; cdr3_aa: CASSLPTGEGYTF; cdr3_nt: TGCGCCAGCAGCTTGCCCACAGGGGAAGGCTACACCTTC
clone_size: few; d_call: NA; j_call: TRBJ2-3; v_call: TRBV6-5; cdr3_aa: CASRLQGGLTDTQYF; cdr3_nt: TGTGCCAGCAGGTTGCAGGGGGGCCTCACAGATACGCAGTATTTT
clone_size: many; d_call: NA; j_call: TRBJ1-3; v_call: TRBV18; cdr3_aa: CASSPLGFSGNTIYF; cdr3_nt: TGTGCCAGCTCACCACTCGGTTTCTCTGGAAACACCATATATTTT
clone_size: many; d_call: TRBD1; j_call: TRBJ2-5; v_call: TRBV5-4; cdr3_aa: CASSTDRGETQYF; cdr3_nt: TGTGCCAGCAGCACCGACAGGGGAGAGACCCAGTACTTC
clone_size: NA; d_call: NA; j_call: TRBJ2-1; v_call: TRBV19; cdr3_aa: CASTPDSSYNEQFF; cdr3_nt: TGTGCCAGCACCCCTGACAGCTCCTACAATGAGCAGTTCTTC
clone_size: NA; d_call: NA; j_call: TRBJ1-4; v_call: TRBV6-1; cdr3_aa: CASTQAEKLFF; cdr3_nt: TGTGCCAGCACCCAGGCTGAAAAACTGTTTTTT
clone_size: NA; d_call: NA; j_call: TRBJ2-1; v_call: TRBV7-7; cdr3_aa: CASSLYWGYNEQFF; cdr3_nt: TGTGCCAGCAGCTTGTATTGGGGGTACAATGAGCAGTTCTTC
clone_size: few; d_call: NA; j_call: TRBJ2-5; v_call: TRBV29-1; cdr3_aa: CSSWVGETQYF; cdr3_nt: TGCAGTTCTTGGGTGGGAGAGACCCAGTACTTC
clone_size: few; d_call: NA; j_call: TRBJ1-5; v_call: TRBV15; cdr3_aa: CATSMAGHNQPQHF; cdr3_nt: TGTGCCACCAGCATGGCAGGCCACAATCAGCCCCAGCATTTT